The entry below describes one T cell receptor beta chain. Its antigen is undetermined. The sample belongs to a study of neoadjuvant nivolumab and ipilimumab in lung cancer. Whole-study results and caveats: Resected tumors had greater TCR richness and clonality than uninvolved lung. Blood richness before therapy tracked richness in tumors resected after neoadjuvant therapy. Only a single major-pathologic-response sample was available for clonality analysis. Only two of four nivolumab-treated tumors gained richness and clonality by surgery.

Only in-frame clones appear in the TCRdb table, and some are missing; sequencing was by immunoSEQ multiplex PCR. The sample consists of fewer than 20,000 clones, approximately 76% of them appearing once. This CDR3 spans 14 amino acids. The germline V gene encodes CDR1 PRHDT and CDR2 FYEKMQ (reference sequence). V dropped 1 base and J dropped 6 bases, with 9 bases sitting between them. The sequencing here drew on tumor tissue, taken after neoadjuvant nivolumab, alone or with ipilimumab, at or shortly before surgery. This sequence joins TRBV13 and TRBJ2-2; D gene ambiguous. The origin of this receptor is an adult with non-small cell lung cancer. The CDR3 spells CASSLDSRPGELFF. The CDR3 DNA is TGTGCCAGCAGCTTAGATTCTAGACCCGGGGAGCTGTTTTTT.